The source of this T cell receptor (beta chain) is a study of cytomegalovirus exposure and HLA in healthy donors (dated 2017 in TCRdb). For the wider study: In an earlier analysis of some 610 of the donors, 250 to 350 Gb of sequence data and approximately 100 million unique TCR beta sequences from about 180 million T cells were reported. Besides the first cohort of roughly 660 subjects, a separate validation cohort made up of roughly 120 different subjects was used. Among the roughly 370 genotyped donors, around 81% belonged to the genetic ancestry cluster associated with self-reported Caucasian donors. The study used immunosequencing to profile the T cell repertoires of approximately 650 subjects and linked those repertoires to cytomegalovirus serostatus. Every discovery cohort repertoire had been produced on one sequencing platform. Around 300 gigabases of sequencing data and approximately 80 million unique TCR sequences were included in an early release covering under 650 HLA-typed donors. High-throughput TCR immunosequencing, statistical association of individual TCRs with disease status, and machine learning were combined to predict cytomegalovirus infection status. Among 398 genotyped donors of the cohort, an average of around 250,000 unique TCR beta nucleotide sequences was sequenced per donor, of which approximately 18% were non-productive. A handful of DR-DQ haplotypes were treated as single units for association and clustering because of strong linkage in the cohort. Class I and class II HLA loci were covered by the typing at four-digit resolution. The number of typed donors differed by locus: roughly 629-640 for A, B, C, DRB1 and DQB1; approximately 540 for DQA1; fewer than 610 for DPA1; and around 450 for DPB1. Rather than using new phenotypic data, the later analysis identified candidate immune exposures from TCR beta sequences and from how often those sequences occurred across donors. A later genetic analysis took genome-wide SNP genotypes for about three fifths of the roughly 700 donors and used that subset as a discovery cohort. A later analysis re-examined previously published TCR beta repertoires from more than 650 donors and added high-resolution HLA genotyping to investigate patterns of TCR occurrence. The study aimed to test whether cataloging public T cell receptors could reveal signatures of past pathogen exposure. Donor age, sex, ethnicity and CMV serostatus were collected together with the repertoire data. An earlier analysis of 587 of the donors used high-throughput TCR beta sequencing to judge whether each TCR beta V gene segment behaved as functional or pseudogenic.

Turning to this clone: The target of this receptor is not known. No much larger clone exists at a distance of one base, and base qualities are not known. Other DNA variants within this sample encode the same CDR3.

The method was the immunoSEQ multiplex PCR assay. A mixture of 60 forward primers for TCR Vbeta segments and 13 reverse primers for TCR Jbeta segments was used in the multiplex PCR. The CDR3 region of rearranged TCR beta genes was amplified from genomic DNA with a multiplex PCR assay. The amplified TCR beta libraries were sequenced on the Illumina HiSeq System as 87-base-pair reads. The published analysis was carried out like this. Across the 670 or so repertoires, a later analysis counted roughly 84 million unique TCR beta chains, roughly 11 million of which were shared by at least two donors. Raw reads were error-corrected and collapsed into unique sequences by a nearest-neighbor algorithm in which closely related sequences were merged to remove PCR and sequencing errors. CDR3 sequences were aligned to IMGT reference sequences to assign V, D and J gene segments. Each retained sequence needed at least a six-nucleotide match to both a V gene segment and a J gene segment. A rearrangement was called productive if the CDR3 had no stop codons and remained in frame with V and J, and every other rearrangement was called non-productive. CDR3 was defined by IMGT convention, running from the second conserved V-encoded cysteine to the conserved J-encoded phenylalanine. Sequences without an unambiguous match to a single V gene segment were excluded from the earlier analysis of a few hundred of the donors. An earlier analysis of a few hundred of the donors classified V segments as functional when productive rearrangements were above 56.7% and as segregating when the standard deviation between donors was above 5%. A statistical classification framework was built for diagnosing cytomegalovirus status from the catalog of TCR beta chain sequences. V and J gene assignment, in a later analysis, came from comparing TCR nucleotide sequences with IMGT/GENE-DB human TR gene sequences. The TCRdist pipeline was used in a later analysis to assign CDR3 sequences and most-parsimonious VDJ recombination scenarios. In a later analysis, each TCR beta chain was defined by its CDR3 amino acid sequence together with its V-gene family, and reads without a unique V-gene family were excluded. A later analysis removed roughly 590 highly shared, low-generation-probability nucleotide sequences to deal with suspected cross-contamination and a sequencing artifact. For each public chain, a later analysis derived a clonal expansion index from normalized ranks of inferred template counts within each repertoire. In a later analysis, generation probabilities were computed with a VDJ recombination model fitted to out-of-frame rearrangements, and the resulting probabilities were checked against IGoR. In a later analysis, TCR-TCR, TCR-HLA and TCR-CMV co-occurrence was scored with hypergeometric tests, and a repertoire-size bias correction was applied to TCR pairs. In a later analysis, false discovery rates were estimated by permuting HLA or CMV assignments 20 times. A later analysis grouped co-occurring TCRs with DBSCAN, adding TCRdist sequence similarity when clustering within HLA-allele-positive subsets. For co-occurrence clustering, repertoires with fewer than 30,000 or more than 120,000 public chains were excluded, along with roughly 5 repertoires with anomalous nucleotide sharing. The immuneACCESS repertoire file appears here via TCRdb, limited to in-frame rearrangements. These files lack a portion of the clones; in checked studies, under half of the deficit traces to unresolved V genes, and the cause of the others is not known. For V, J and clone size, that table is used; D and trimming come from the DNA. This sample is represented by about 200,000 clones; 75% to 90% of them were singletons. In total, the top ten clones hold 0.25% to 0.4% of the sample.

In total, roughly 670 healthy bone marrow donors made up the cohort. At the time of sampling, all cohort members were nominally healthy, though unrecorded immune exposures were likely present. The donor was CMV seronegative and belonged to the group of 352 seronegative cohort members. Every donor gave a peripheral blood sample, and the peripheral blood mononuclear cells from that sample were used for TCR beta sequencing. Genomic DNA extraction from the blood cell samples was performed with the Qiagen DNeasy Blood Extraction Kit. V is trimmed back by 4 bases and J by 2 bases, and the junction contains 4 bases that no gene match accounts for. Looking up the germline V gene yields CDR1 MDHEN and CDR2 SYDVKM. Spanning cysteine to phenylalanine, the CDR3 consists of 15 amino acids. Solely the CDR3 DNA is kept, with 45 bases framed from the first base. Findings and caveats that apply to the study as a whole: Approximately 16 rarely observed V segments, including chromosome 9 orphons, were excluded from the earlier analysis of approximately 500 of the donors because counts were too low. A further reported finding was that TCR beta sequences accurately predicted the HLA-A and HLA-B alleles for most subjects in the first cohort. When HLA alleles, especially DR and DQ, strongly co-occurred, TCR associations were difficult to assign to individual alleles. According to a later analysis, TCR association rates differed among HLA loci, with DRB1 alleles showing the most associated TCRs and HLA-C alleles showing the fewest. For the cohort, immune exposure information was limited to CMV serostatus. Some IMGT-functional V segments, including TRBV6-2 and TRBV6-3, could not be distinguished by the 87-base-pair reads and were therefore excluded. In vitro tests confirmed that three of the cytomegalovirus-associated TCR beta chains recognize cytomegalovirus antigens. In a later analysis, HLA-associated TCR beta chains showed more clonal expansion and lower generation probabilities than non-associated chains that were equally common. According to a later genetic analysis, donors in an Asian-associated ancestry cluster had fewer N-insertions in productive TCRs than the approximately 650-donor mean. Correlated functional status among segregating V segments might be attributable to linkage disequilibrium, but an unknown experimental factor could not be ruled out. In a later analysis, most CMV-associated TCR beta chains were found to appear HLA-restricted, with HLA associations seemingly driven largely by CMV exposure. In a later genetic analysis, a missense DCLRE1C variant was associated with V-gene and J-gene trimming of TCR beta chains, and the association was replicated in an independent cohort. Specific HLA alleles were associated with around 18,000 TCR beta sequences at a false discovery rate of 0.05 in a later analysis. The cohort was sequenced for TCR beta chains only, and without alpha or paired-chain data the features that could be detected were limited. A cluster of highly shared sequence variants was judged likely to represent a technical artifact of the sequencing pipeline. Most TCR sequences were observed very rarely across donors, whereas some public TCRs were present in many individuals. Because HLA typing was missing for some donors at each locus, association tests included only the typed subset. Broadly in line with IMGT annotations, most TCR beta V segments showed up in productive rearrangements about 90% or about 30% of the time in an earlier analysis of several hundred of the donors. Cytomegalovirus status was reported to be diagnosed by the classifier with high specificity and sensitivity in both the original and validation cohorts. According to the authors, the approach could potentially be generalized to other disease states and immunological phenotypes. According to a later analysis, parvovirus B19, influenza, CMV and Epstein-Barr virus appeared linked to several top co-occurrence clusters. Sequencing depth was assumed to be roughly uniform across donors in the presence/absence analyses, though that assumption may not hold. In the study, 164 TCR beta chains were listed as associated with cytomegalovirus.

The chain links TRBV28 with TRBJ2-7, and TRBD2 aligns with 11 junction nucleotides. This clonotype originated in a woman under 40 in good health and CMV-seronegative. Material for sequencing was PBMCs. In nucleotide form, the sequence is TGTGCCAGCAGTTCGCCGGGACTAGCGGCCTACGAGCAGTACTTC. Its amino acids are CASSSPGLAAYEQYF.